This is a list of T cell receptor beta chains from one sample in a study of T cell repertoires in cytomegalovirus infection. Using its own MiXCR run on the reads, TCRdb lists one record per CDR3 protein. The sample has about 180,000 distinct CDR3 sequences, about 15% seen once. Sequencing was carried out using PBMCs. The source is a human donor in good health (CMV status not recorded). Some clones in this sample may be carry-over from other donors' samples. The CDR3 runs from the conserved cysteine through the conserved F or W. The order of the fields is clone size, D gene, J gene, V gene, CDR3 protein, CDR3 DNA. D genes are given only for firm matches. Size is omitted from some rows. Given values are once, few, many or a class for expanded clones.

>.|.|TRBJ1-2|TRBV28
CAAQGNYGYTF
TGTGCCGCGCAGGGAAACTATGGCTACACCTTC
>many|.|TRBJ1-5|TRBV6-2/TRBV6-3
CASSPLQGFNQPQHF
TGTGCCAGCAGTCCTCTACAGGGATTTAATCAGCCCCAGCATTTT
>many|.|TRBJ1-5|TRBV7-2
CASSLAIGVTHQPQHF
TGTGCCAGCAGCTTAGCGATCGGAGTCACCCATCAGCCCCAGCATTTT
>.|.|TRBJ2-7|TRBV27
CASSLLGAQSSYEQYF
TGTGCCAGCAGTTTATTGGGGGCGCAGAGCTCCTACGAGCAGTACTTC
>few|.|TRBJ1-2|TRBV29-1
CSVEARVNYGYTF
TGCAGCGTGGAAGCAAGGGTTAACTATGGCTACACCTTC
>.|TRBD1|TRBJ2-1|TRBV7-2
CASSLESTGHYNEQFF
TGTGCCAGCAGCTTAGAGTCGACAGGGCACTACAATGAGCAGTTCTTC
>.|.|TRBJ1-3|TRBV29-1
CSVGGGFKGNTIYF
TGCAGCGTCGGAGGAGGGTTTAAAGGGAACACCATATATTTT
>medium-sized|.|TRBJ2-7|TRBV11-3
CASSSGDTDSYEQYF
TGTGCCAGCAGCTCCGGGGACACCGACTCCTACGAGCAGTACTTC
>few|.|TRBJ1-1|TRBV12-3/TRBV12-4
CASSLQGVTEAFF
TGTGCCAGCAGTTTACAGGGTGTAACTGAAGCTTTCTTT
>few|TRBD1|TRBJ2-1|TRBV12-3/TRBV12-4
CASSTRTGASYNEQFF
TGTGCCAGCAGTACCCGCACAGGGGCCTCCTACAATGAGCAGTTCTTC
>.|.|TRBJ2-7|TRBV7-2
CASEPPGSLGQYF
TGTGCCAGCGAACCCCCCGGTTCCCTAGGGCAGTACTTC
>.|.|TRBJ1-5|TRBV28
CASSLSIRNQPQHF
TGTGCCAGCAGTTTATCAATTCGCAATCAGCCCCAGCATTTT
>many|.|TRBJ2-4|TRBV10-2
CASSEASLARNIQYF
TGCGCCAGCAGTGAGGCATCCCTAGCAAGGAACATTCAGTACTTC
>.|TRBD2|TRBJ2-1|TRBV7-9
CASSPGTSGYYNEQFF
TGTGCCAGCAGCCCCGGGACTAGCGGGTACTACAATGAGCAGTTCTTC
>many|TRBD2|TRBJ2-3|TRBV7-3
CASSYGTNPGTDTQYF
TGTGCCAGCAGCTATGGGACTAACCCAGGCACAGATACGCAGTATTTT
>many|.|TRBJ1-2|TRBV15
CATSRDQIYGYTF
TGTGCCACCAGCAGAGACCAGATCTATGGCTACACCTTC
>many|.|TRBJ2-1|TRBV5-1
CASSGGHGFYEQFF
TGCGCCAGCAGCGGGGGGCACGGATTCTATGAGCAGTTCTTC
>.|.|TRBJ1-2|TRBV14
CASSPANYGYTF
TGTGCCAGCAGCCCTGCTAACTATGGCTACACCTTC
>many|TRBD2|TRBJ2-3|TRBV28
CASSFLAGNTDTQYF
TGTGCCAGCAGTTTCCTAGCGGGAAACACAGATACGCAGTATTTT
>.|TRBD1|TRBJ2-2|TRBV2
CASSGGTGDLSGELFF
TGTGCCAGCAGTGGAGGGACAGGGGATCTTTCCGGGGAGCTGTTTTTT
>.|.|TRBJ1-1|TRBV9
CASSERGWGEAFF
TGTGCCAGCAGCGAAAGGGGATGGGGTGAAGCTTTCTTT
>.|.|TRBJ2-3|TRBV5-4
CASSSRTGDTQYF
TGTGCCAGCAGCTCCCGGACCGGGGATACGCAGTATTTT
>many|.|TRBJ2-3|TRBV5-4
CASSAGYSTDTQYF
TGTGCCAGCAGCGCAGGGTATAGCACAGATACGCAGTATTTT
>many|.|TRBJ1-2|TRBV5-5
CASRSTQDANGYTF
TGTGCCAGCAGATCGACACAGGACGCCAATGGCTACACCTTC
>many|TRBD2|TRBJ2-1|TRBV6-2/TRBV6-3
CASSRTSGAYNEQFF
TGTGCCAGCAGCCGGACTAGCGGGGCCTACAATGAGCAGTTCTTC
>.|.|TRBJ2-7|TRBV20-1
CSARAGLETEQYF
TGCAGTGCTAGAGCAGGGTTGGAGACCGAGCAGTACTTC
>.|.|TRBJ2-7|TRBV28
CASRKQGSVEYEQYF
TGTGCCAGCAGGAAACAGGGCTCCGTGGAATACGAGCAGTACTTC
>.|TRBD2|TRBJ2-2|TRBV5-1
CASSLLASTGELFF
TGCGCCAGCAGCCTACTAGCGAGCACCGGGGAGCTGTTTTTT
>.|TRBD1|TRBJ1-5|TRBV4-1
CASSKDRANDQPQHF
TGCGCCAGCAGCAAGGACAGGGCCAACGATCAGCCCCAGCATTTT
>.|TRBD2|TRBJ2-1|TRBV7-2
CASSLELAGFYNEQFF
TGTGCCAGCAGCTTAGAACTAGCGGGATTCTACAATGAGCAGTTCTTC
>.|.|TRBJ2-1|TRBV6-6
CASSPWDQDNEQFF
TGTGCCAGCAGCCCCTGGGACCAAGACAATGAGCAGTTCTTC
>many|.|TRBJ2-5|TRBV7-2
CASSTSGRYETQYF
TGTGCCAGCAGCACGTCCGGGAGATATGAGACCCAGTACTTC
>many|.|TRBJ2-3|TRBV7-2
CASTVGLSDTQYF
TGTGCCAGCACCGTTGGACTATCAGATACGCAGTATTTT
>many|.|TRBJ1-4|TRBV7-8
CASSPTGPSNEKLFF
TGTGCCAGCAGCCCCACCGGGCCCTCTAATGAAAAACTGTTTTTT
>few|TRBD2|TRBJ2-1|TRBV29-1
CSWGGGGSYNEQFF
TGCAGCTGGGGCGGGGGGGGCTCCTACAATGAGCAGTTCTTC
>many|.|TRBJ1-1|TRBV19
CASSIDIGQNTEAFF
TGTGCCAGTAGTATAGATATAGGACAGAACACTGAAGCTTTCTTT
>many|TRBD2|TRBJ2-3|TRBV12-3/TRBV12-4
CASTTSGARTDTQYF
TGTGCCAGCACAACTAGCGGGGCCCGCACAGATACGCAGTATTTT
>few|TRBD2|TRBJ2-5|TRBV2
CASSVEASGAQETQYF
TGTGCCAGCAGTGTTGAGGCTAGCGGGGCCCAAGAGACCCAGTACTTC
>many|.|TRBJ2-3|TRBV7-3
CASSLTGVGMSDTQYF
TGTGCCAGCAGCTTAACGGGAGTTGGGATGTCAGATACGCAGTATTTT
>.|TRBD2|TRBJ2-1|TRBV5-3
CASSPSGADSYNEQFF
TGTGCCAGCAGCCCTAGCGGGGCTGACTCCTACAATGAGCAGTTCTTC